This record looks at one TCR beta chain sequence and its context. Seattle researchers signed up patients amid active infection and tracked them longitudinally. As originally analysed: The authors estimated nucleated cell counts from reference gene primer amplification. The protocol was immunoSEQ multiplex PCR, while the TCRdb copy is restricted to in-frame clones and leaves out a portion. For V, J and clone size, that table is used; D and trimming come from the DNA. This sample yields 150,000 to 200,000 clones, of which 70% to 90% are seen a single time; approximately 10% belongs to the top ten. This entry is derived from a study of blood T cell repertoires in COVID-19. Study information: Samples representing acute and convalescent COVID-19 were sourced from the United States, Italy and Spain. The analysed material was cDNA or gDNA that came from T cells, B-cell-depleted T cells, or PBMCs.

J lost 8 bases, V lost 3 bases, and 3 bases had no gene match. The germline V gene encodes CDR1 MDHEN and CDR2 SYDVKM. The CDR3 totals 14 residues. This receptor was taken from an older woman with COVID-19, enrolled during active disease. The rearrangement links TRBV28 to TRBJ1-6, with 8 bases identical to TRBD1. Sequencing was done on a sample of peripheral blood. CDR3 sequence reads: CASSLDREDSPLHF. The CDR3 coding sequence is TGTGCCAGCAGTTTGGACAGGGAGGATTCACCCCTCCACTTT.